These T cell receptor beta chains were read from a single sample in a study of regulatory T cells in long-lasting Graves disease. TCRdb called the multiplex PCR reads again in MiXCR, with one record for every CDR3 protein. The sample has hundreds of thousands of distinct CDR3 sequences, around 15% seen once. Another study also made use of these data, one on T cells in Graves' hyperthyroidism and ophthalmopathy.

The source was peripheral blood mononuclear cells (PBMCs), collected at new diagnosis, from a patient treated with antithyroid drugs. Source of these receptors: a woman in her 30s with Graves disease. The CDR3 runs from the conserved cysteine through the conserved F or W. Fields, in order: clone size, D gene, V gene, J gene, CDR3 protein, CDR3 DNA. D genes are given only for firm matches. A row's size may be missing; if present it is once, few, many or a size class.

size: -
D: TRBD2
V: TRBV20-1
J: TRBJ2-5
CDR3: CSARELAVQETQYF
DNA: TGCAGTGCTAGAGAGCTAGCGGTACAAGAGACCCAGTACTTC

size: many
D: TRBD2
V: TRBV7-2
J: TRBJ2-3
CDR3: CASSLGSAGVADTQYF
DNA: TGTGCCAGCAGCTTAGGCTCAGCGGGAGTGGCAGATACGCAGTATTTT

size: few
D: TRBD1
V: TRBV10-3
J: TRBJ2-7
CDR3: CAISAPGTGFYEQYF
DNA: TGTGCCATCAGTGCACCCGGGACAGGGTTCTACGAGCAGTACTTC

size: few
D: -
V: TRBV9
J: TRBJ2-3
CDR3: CASSVRNSEVDTQYF
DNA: TGTGCCAGCAGCGTAAGGAATAGCGAGGTAGATACGCAGTATTTT

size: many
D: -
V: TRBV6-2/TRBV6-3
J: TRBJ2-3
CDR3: CASSYDWDTQYF
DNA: TGTGCCAGCAGTTACGATTGGGATACGCAGTATTTT

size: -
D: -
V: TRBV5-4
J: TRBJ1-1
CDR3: CASSATGLNTEAFF
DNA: TGTGCCAGCAGCGCGACAGGCTTGAACACTGAAGCTTTCTTT

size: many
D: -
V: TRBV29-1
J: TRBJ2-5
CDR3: CSVEVPPAVETQYF
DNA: TGCAGCGTTGAAGTGCCCCCAGCGGTAGAGACCCAGTACTTC

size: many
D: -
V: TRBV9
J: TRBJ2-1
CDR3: CASSVDTPSYNEQFF
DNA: TGTGCCAGCAGCGTAGATACCCCCTCCTACAATGAGCAGTTCTTC

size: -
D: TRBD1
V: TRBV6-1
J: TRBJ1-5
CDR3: CASETGDQPQHF
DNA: TGTGCCAGCGAAACAGGGGATCAGCCCCAGCATTTT

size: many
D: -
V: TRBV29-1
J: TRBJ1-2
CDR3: CSVEETDYGYTF
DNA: TGCAGCGTTGAGGAGACAGACTATGGCTACACCTTC

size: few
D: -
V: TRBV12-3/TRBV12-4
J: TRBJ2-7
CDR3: CASSLPRLGEQYF
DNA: TGTGCCAGCAGTTTACCCAGGTTGGGCGAGCAGTACTTC

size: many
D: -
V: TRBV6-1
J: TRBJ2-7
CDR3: CASRPQGTIYEQYF
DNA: TGTGCCAGCAGACCCCAGGGAACCATCTACGAGCAGTACTTC

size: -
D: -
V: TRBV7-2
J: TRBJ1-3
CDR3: CASSPQGPGNTIYF
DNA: TGTGCCAGCAGCCCTCAGGGGCCTGGAAACACCATATATTTT

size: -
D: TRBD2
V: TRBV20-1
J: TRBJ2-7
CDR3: CSALGLAGGPRDEQYF
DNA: TGCAGTGCTTTAGGACTAGCGGGAGGGCCCCGGGACGAGCAGTACTTC

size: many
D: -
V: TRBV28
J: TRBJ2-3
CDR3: CATRGSSTDTQYF
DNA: TGTGCCACCCGGGGCTCTAGCACAGATACGCAGTATTTT

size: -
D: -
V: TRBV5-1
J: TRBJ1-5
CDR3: CASSPDRLGQPQHF
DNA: TGCGCCAGCAGTCCTGACAGGCTGGGTCAGCCCCAGCATTTT

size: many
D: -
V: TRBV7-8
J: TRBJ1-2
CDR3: CASSRDRGTYGYTF
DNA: TGTGCCAGCAGCCGAGATCGGGGAACCTATGGCTACACCTTC

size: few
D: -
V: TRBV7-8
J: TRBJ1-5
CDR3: CASSLGAHHSNQPQHF
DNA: TGTGCCAGCAGCTTAGGGGCCCACCATAGCAATCAGCCCCAGCATTTT

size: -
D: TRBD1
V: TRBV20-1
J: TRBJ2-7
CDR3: CSATKVQGAYEQYF
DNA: TGCAGTGCCACCAAAGTGCAGGGGGCCTACGAGCAGTACTTC

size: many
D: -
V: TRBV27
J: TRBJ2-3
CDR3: CAIGDGADTQYF
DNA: TGTGCCATCGGGGATGGGGCAGATACGCAGTATTTT

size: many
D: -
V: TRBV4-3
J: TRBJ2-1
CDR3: CASSQEEGGEQFF
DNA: TGCGCCAGCAGCCAAGAAGAGGGAGGAGAGCAGTTCTTC

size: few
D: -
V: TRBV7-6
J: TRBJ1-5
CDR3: CASSYYNQPQHF
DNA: TGTGCCAGCAGCTACTATAATCAGCCCCAGCATTTT

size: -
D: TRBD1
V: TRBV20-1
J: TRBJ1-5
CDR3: CSARGQGVQPQHF
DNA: TGCAGTGCTAGAGGACAGGGAGTTCAGCCCCAGCATTTT

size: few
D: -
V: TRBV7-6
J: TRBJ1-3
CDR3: CASSTTSGASGNTIYF
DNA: TGTGCCAGCAGCACAACCTCCGGGGCGTCTGGAAACACCATATATTTT

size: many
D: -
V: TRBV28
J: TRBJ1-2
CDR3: CASSFGRANGYTF
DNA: TGTGCCAGCAGTTTTGGCAGGGCAAATGGCTACACCTTC

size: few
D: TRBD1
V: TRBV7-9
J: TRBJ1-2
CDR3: CASSFSGQGRGYTF
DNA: TGTGCCAGCAGCTTCTCGGGACAGGGACGGGGCTACACCTTC

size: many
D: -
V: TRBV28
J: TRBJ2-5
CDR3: CASSFGAGQETQYF
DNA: TGTGCCAGCAGTTTTGGGGCGGGACAAGAGACCCAGTACTTC

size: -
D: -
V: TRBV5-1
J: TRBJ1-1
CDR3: CASSPLPETWNTEAFF
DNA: TGCGCCAGCAGCCCTCTTCCCGAGACGTGGAACACTGAGGCTTTCTTT

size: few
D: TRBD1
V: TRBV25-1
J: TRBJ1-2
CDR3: CAAGAGGLPRRSANYGYTF
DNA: TGTGCCGCGGGCGCAGGGGGGCTGCCACGTAGATCGGCTAACTATGGCTACACCTTC

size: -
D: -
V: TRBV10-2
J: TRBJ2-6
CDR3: CASSRTDRFSGANVLTF
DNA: TGCGCCAGCAGTAGGACAGACCGTTTCTCTGGGGCCAACGTCCTGACTTTC

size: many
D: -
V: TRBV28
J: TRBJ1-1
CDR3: CASSFGSSGYRPGDTEAFF
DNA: TGTGCCAGCAGTTTCGGTAGCAGCGGTTACCGACCGGGGGACACTGAAGCTTTCTTT

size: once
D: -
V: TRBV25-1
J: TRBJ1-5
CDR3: CASSERNRFQPQHF
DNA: TGTGCCAGCAGTGAGCGTAACAGGTTTCAGCCCCAGCATTTT

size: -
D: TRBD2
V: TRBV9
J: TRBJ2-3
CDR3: CASSPPRGGRGGDTQYF
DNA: TGTGCCAGCAGCCCCCCCCGGGGGGGGAGGGGAGGAGATACGCAGTATTTT

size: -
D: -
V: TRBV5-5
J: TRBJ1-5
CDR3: CASNRRGNNQPQHF
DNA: TGTGCCAGCAACAGGAGGGGGAACAATCAGCCCCAGCATTTT

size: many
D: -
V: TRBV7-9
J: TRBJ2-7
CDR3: CASSLGTGPTYEQYF
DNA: TGCGCCAGCAGCTTGGGAACAGGGCCGACCTACGAGCAGTACTTC

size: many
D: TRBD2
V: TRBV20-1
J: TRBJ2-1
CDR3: CSARPYLAGNNEQFF
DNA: TGCAGTGCCCGGCCCTATCTAGCGGGGAACAATGAGCAGTTCTTC

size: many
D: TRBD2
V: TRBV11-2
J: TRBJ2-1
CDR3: CASSLPGERDPYNEQFF
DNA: TGTGCCAGCAGCCTCCCTGGTGAGCGGGACCCTTACAATGAGCAGTTCTTC

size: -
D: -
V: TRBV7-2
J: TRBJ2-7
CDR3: CASSLLVSQSYEQYF
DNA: TGTGCCAGCAGCCTCTTGGTTTCCCAGTCCTACGAGCAGTACTTC